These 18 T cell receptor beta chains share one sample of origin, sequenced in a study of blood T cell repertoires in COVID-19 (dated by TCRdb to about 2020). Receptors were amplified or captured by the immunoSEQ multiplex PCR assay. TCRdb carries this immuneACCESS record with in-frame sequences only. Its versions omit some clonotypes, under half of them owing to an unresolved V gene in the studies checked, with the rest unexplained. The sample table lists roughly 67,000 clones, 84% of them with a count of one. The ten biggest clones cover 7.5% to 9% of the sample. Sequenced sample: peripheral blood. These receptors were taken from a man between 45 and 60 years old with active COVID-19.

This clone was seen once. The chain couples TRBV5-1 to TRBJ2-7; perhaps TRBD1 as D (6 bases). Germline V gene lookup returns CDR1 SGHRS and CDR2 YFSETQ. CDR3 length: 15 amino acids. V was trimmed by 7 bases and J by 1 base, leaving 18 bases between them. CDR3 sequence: CASAETTGSSYEQYF. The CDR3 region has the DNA TGCGCCAGCGCCGAAACTACAGGGAGTTCCTACGAGCAGTACTTC.

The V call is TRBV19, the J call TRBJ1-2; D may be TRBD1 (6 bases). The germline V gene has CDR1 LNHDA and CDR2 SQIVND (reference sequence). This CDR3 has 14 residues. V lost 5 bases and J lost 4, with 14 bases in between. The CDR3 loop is CASSRQDSGYGYTF. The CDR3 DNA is TGTGCCAGTAGTCGACAGGACTCTGGCTATGGCTACACCTTC.

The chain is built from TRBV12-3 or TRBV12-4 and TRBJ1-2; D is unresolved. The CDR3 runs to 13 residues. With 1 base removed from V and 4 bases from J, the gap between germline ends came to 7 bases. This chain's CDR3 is CASSLVGGYGYTF. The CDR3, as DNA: TGTGCCAGCAGTTTAGTCGGCGGCTATGGCTACACCTTC.

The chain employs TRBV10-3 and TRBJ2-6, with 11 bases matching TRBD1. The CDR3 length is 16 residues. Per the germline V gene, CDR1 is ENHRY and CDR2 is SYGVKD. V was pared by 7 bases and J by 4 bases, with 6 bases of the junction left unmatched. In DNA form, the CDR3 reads TGTGCCATCAAAGGACAGGGGGCGTTGGGGGCCAACGTCCTGACTTTC. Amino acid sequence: CAIKGQGALGANVLTF.

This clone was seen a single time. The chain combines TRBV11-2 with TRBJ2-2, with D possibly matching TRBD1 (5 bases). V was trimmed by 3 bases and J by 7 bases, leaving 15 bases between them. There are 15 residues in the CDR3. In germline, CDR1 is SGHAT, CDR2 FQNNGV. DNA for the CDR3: TGTGCCAGCAGCTTTGATCGCAGGGTAAGCGGGGAGCTGTTTTTT. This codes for CASSFDRRVSGELFF. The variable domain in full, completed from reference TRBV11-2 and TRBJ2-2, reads EAGVAQSPRYKIIEKRQSVAFWCNPISGHATLYWYQQILGQGPKLLIQFQNNGVVDDSQLPKDRFSAERLKGVDSTLKIQPAKLEDSAVYLCASSFDRRVSGELFFGEGSRLTVL.

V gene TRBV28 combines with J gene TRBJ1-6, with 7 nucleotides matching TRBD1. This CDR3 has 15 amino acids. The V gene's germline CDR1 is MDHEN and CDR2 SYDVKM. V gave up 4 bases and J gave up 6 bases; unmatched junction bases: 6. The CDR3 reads CASSYSDRINSPLHF. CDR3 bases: TGTGCCAGCAGTTATTCGGACAGGATTAATTCACCCCTCCACTTT.

CDR3 nucleotides: TGTGCCAGCAGTGAATGGGCTGGCTCTGGAAACACCATATATTTT. Its protein product is CASSEWAGSGNTIYF. The V gene is TRBV6-1, the J gene TRBJ1-3; the D is unclear. Germline CDR1 reads MNHNS; CDR2 reads SASEGT. V was trimmed by 2 bases and J by 0 bases, leaving 8 bases between them. The CDR3 loop spans 15 amino acids.

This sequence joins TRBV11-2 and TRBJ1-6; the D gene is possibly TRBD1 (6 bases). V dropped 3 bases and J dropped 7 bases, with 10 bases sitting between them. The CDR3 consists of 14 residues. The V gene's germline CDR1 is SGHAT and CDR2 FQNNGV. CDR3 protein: CASSFPGANSPLHF. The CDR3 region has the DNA TGTGCCAGCAGCTTTCCAGGGGCGAATTCACCCCTCCACTTT.

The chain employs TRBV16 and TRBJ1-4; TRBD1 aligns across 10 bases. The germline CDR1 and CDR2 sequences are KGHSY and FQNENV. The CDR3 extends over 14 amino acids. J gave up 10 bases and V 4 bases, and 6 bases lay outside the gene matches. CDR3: CASSRGTGEGKLFF. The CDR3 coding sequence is TGTGCCAGCAGCCGCGGGACAGGGGAAGGAAAACTGTTTTTT.

The CDR3 nucleotides read TGTGCCAGCTCACCACTACAGGGGGCGAGAACCGGGGAGCTGTTTTTT. Translated, it gives CASSPLQGARTGELFF. The V gene is TRBV18, the J gene TRBJ2-2, with 9 bases identical to TRBD1. CDR3 length: 16 residues. V lost 1 base, J lost 5 bases, and 5 bases stayed unmatched. Germline CDR1 reads KGHSH; CDR2 reads LQKENI.

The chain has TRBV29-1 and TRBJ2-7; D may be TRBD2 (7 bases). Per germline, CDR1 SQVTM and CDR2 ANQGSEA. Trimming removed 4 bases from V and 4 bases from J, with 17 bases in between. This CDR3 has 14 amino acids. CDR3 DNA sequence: TGCAGCGTTGGAGGGGGGGAAGTCGGGTACGAGCAGTACTTC. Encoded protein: CSVGGGEVGYEQYF.

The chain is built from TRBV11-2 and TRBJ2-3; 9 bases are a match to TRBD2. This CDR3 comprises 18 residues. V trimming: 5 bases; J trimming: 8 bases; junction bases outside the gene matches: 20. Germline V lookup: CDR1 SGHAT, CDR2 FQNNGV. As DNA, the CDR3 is TGTGCCAGCAGCCCCCCCCCGGGGGCGGGGGGGAGCGGTGTTACGCAGTATTTT. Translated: CASSPPPGAGGSGVTQYF.

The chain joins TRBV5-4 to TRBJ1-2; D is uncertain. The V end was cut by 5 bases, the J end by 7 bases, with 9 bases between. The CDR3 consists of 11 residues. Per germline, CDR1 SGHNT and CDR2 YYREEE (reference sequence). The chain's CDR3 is CASRQATGYTF. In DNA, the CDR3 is TGTGCCAGCAGGCAAGCGACTGGCTACACCTTC. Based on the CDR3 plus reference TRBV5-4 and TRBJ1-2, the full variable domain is ETGVTQSPTHLIKTRGQQVTLRCSSQSGHNTVSWYQQALGQGPQFIFQYYREEENGRGNFPPRFSGLQFPNYSSELNVNALELDDSALYLCASRQATGYTFGSGTRLTVV.

The CDR3 DNA reads TGTGCCAGCAGCGTTAAAGGGGGCTCCTACAATGAGCAGTTCTTC. It encodes CASSVKGGSYNEQFF. This sequence joins TRBV9 and TRBJ2-1; D is possibly TRBD1 (6 bases). The CDR3 runs 15 residues. CDR1 and CDR2 (germline): SGDLS, YYNGEE. Trimming took off 2 bases at V and 0 bases at J, with 9 bases between the two ends.

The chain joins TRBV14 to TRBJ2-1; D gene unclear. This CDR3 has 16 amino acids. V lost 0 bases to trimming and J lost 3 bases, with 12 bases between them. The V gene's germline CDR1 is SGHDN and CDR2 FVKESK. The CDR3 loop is CASSQDPRLGYNEQFF. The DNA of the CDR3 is TGTGCCAGCAGCCAAGATCCCAGGCTGGGCTACAATGAGCAGTTCTTC.

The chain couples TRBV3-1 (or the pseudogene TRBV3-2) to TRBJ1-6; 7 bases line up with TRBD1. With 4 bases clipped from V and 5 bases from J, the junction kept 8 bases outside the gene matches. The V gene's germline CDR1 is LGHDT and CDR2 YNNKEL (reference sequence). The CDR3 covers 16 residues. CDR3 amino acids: CASSLHRGVDNSPLHF. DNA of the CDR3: TGTGCCAGCAGCCTACACAGGGGAGTCGATAATTCACCCCTCCACTTT.

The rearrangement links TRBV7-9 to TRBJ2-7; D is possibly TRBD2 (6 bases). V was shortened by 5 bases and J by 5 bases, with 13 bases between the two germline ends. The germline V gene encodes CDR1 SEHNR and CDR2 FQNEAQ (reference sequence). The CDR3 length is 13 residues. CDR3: CASSPGDWNEQYF. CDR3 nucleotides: TGTGCCAGCAGCCCGGGGGACTGGAACGAGCAGTACTTC.

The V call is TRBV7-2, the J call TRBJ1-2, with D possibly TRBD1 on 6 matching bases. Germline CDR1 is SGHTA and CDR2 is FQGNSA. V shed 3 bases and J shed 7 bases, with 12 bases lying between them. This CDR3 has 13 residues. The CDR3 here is CASSFGGAGGYTF. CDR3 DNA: TGTGCCAGCAGCTTTGGGGGCGCGGGTGGCTACACCTTC.